These 27 T cell receptor beta chains originate from one sample sequenced in a study of control samples from healthy donors and cancer patients. Assay: immunoSEQ multiplex PCR; the TCRdb copy retains only in-frame clones and omits some. Of 150,000 to 200,000 clones in the sample, roughly 89% were seen once. Sequenced material: blood. These receptor sequences come from a man aged 25 to 40 in good health.

This chain joins TRBV28 and TRBJ2-7, with 9 bases aligning to TRBD2. Germline CDR1 is MDHEN and CDR2 is SYDVKM. This CDR3 has 14 residues. V shed 3 bases and J 5 bases; nucleotides not matched to a gene: 5. This CDR3 reads CASSFVAGANEQYF. In nucleotides, the CDR3 is TGTGCCAGCAGTTTCGTAGCGGGAGCCAACGAGCAGTACTTC. The whole variable domain, filled in from reference TRBV28 and TRBJ2-7, reads DVKVTQSSRYLVKRTGEKVFLECVQDMDHENMFWYRQDPGLGLRLIYFSYDVKMKEKGDIPEGYSVSREKKERFSLILESASTNQTSMYLCASSFVAGANEQYFGPGTRLTVT.

This chain uses TRBV7-8 with TRBJ1-4; D gene ambiguous. Germline V CDR1 and CDR2: SGHVS, FQNEAQ. The length of the CDR3 is 14 residues. V was trimmed by 6 bases and J by 8 bases, leaving 16 bases between them. This chain's CDR3 is CASSSHGKTEKLFF. The CDR3 nucleotides are TGTGCCAGCAGTTCGCACGGAAAGACGGAAAAACTGTTTTTT.

The chain employs TRBV6-2 or TRBV6-3 and TRBJ2-5; 7 bases are shared with TRBD2. The germline gives CDR1 MNHEY, CDR2 SVGEGT. This CDR3 is 15 amino acids long. Trimming at V came to 2 bases and at J to 4 bases, leaving 7 bases not matched to a gene. DNA for the CDR3: TGTGCCAGCAGTTACGGGGGAGGGGTTTCAGAGACCCAGTACTTC. Amino acid sequence: CASSYGGGVSETQYF.

J is TRBJ2-7 and V is TRBV29-1; D is perhaps TRBD2 (6 bases). This CDR3 region has 13 residues. The germline V gene has CDR1 SQVTM and CDR2 ANQGSEA. Trimming cost V 4 bases and J 6 bases, with 16 bases left between them. CDR3: CSVVVGGVGEQYF. The CDR3, as DNA: TGCAGCGTTGTTGTGGGGGGAGTAGGCGAGCAGTACTTC.

This clone was recorded a few times. The chain recombines TRBV7-8 with TRBJ2-1; 15 bases line up with TRBD2. After removal of 4 bases from V and 4 bases from J, the junction contained 5 bases not matched to a gene. CDR3 length: 17 amino acids. CDR1 SGHVS and CDR2 FQNEAQ come from the germline V gene. The CDR3 loop reads CASSSGLAGGFYNEQFF. The CDR3 coding sequence is TGTGCCAGCAGCTCGGGACTAGCGGGGGGATTTTACAATGAGCAGTTCTTC.

The CDR3 loop reads CASSQDLTSTEAFF. CDR3 nucleotides: TGCGCCAGCAGCCAAGATCTGACTTCCACTGAAGCTTTCTTT. The chain uses TRBV4-1 and TRBJ1-1; D is unresolved. Trimming pared 0 bases from V and 4 bases from J, leaving 9 bases between. This CDR3 is 14 amino acids long. Germline assignment: CDR1 MGHRA and CDR2 YSYEKL.

For this clone: Compared with germline, one end of the junction differs, possibly owing to a read error. The CDR3 coding sequence is TGTGCCATCAGGGAGTTGAGGGACTCCTACAATGAGCAGTTCTTC. It translates to CAIRELRDSYNEQFF. The V gene is TRBV10-3, the J gene TRBJ2-1, with TRBD2 as a possible D gene (5 bases). Germline loops: CDR1 ENHRY, CDR2 SYGVKD. CDR3 length: 15 residues.

V is TRBV27 and J is TRBJ2-1; the D call may be TRBD1 or TRBD2 (6 bases each). Germline CDR1 is MNHEY and CDR2 is SMNVEV (reference sequence). The CDR3 extends over 13 amino acids. With 8 bases removed from V and 2 bases from J, the gap between germline ends came to 10 bases. The CDR3 DNA reads as TGTGCCAGCTCACGGGGGCCCTACAATGAGCAGTTCTTC. Amino acids: CASSRGPYNEQFF.

The chain links TRBV7-2 to TRBJ1-1, with 7 bases aligning to TRBD1. Germline CDR1 SGHTA, CDR2 FQGNSA. This CDR3 is 17 amino acids long. J gave up 4 bases and V 1 base, and 12 bases lay outside the gene matches. Here the CDR3 reads CASSLVGGVQGPTEAFF. The CDR3, as DNA: TGTGCCAGCAGCTTAGTTGGTGGTGTACAGGGGCCCACTGAAGCTTTCTTT.

In its sample, this clone was seen once. The chain carries TRBV5-1 and TRBJ2-5; D call uncertain. Trimming took 0 bases from V and 2 from J, leaving 11 bases between them. Germline CDR1 and CDR2: SGHRS and YFSETQ. The CDR3 sequence is 15 residues long. CDR3 protein: CASSLAQEAQETQYF. The CDR3 DNA sequence: TGCGCCAGCAGCTTGGCCCAAGAGGCACAAGAGACCCAGTACTTC.

The chain uses TRBV29-1 and TRBJ2-1; 9 nucleotides match TRBD2. The CDR3 has 13 residues. CDR1 and CDR2 (germline): SQVTM, ANQGSEA. V trimming: 3 bases; J trimming: 9 bases; junction bases outside the gene matches: 6. The CDR3 nucleotides are TGCAGCGTTGATGTGCGGGAGGGCTCTGAGCAGTTCTTC. Its translation: CSVDVREGSEQFF.

The chain carries TRBV5-5 and TRBJ1-2; the D gene is possibly TRBD1 (6 bases). The CDR3 runs 13 residues. Trimming shortened V by 1 base and J by 8 bases, and 12 bases separated the two germline ends. Germline CDR1 is SGHKS and CDR2 is YYEKEE (reference sequence). The CDR3 coding sequence is TGTGCCAGCAGCTTGCGGACAGCCGAAGGCTACACCTTC. Translated: CASSLRTAEGYTF.

The rearrangement joins TRBV24-1 to TRBJ2-1, with TRBD2 identical over 14 bases. Germline CDR1 KGHDR, CDR2 SFDVKD. The CDR3 sequence is 19 residues long. V gave up 5 bases and J gave up 0 bases; unmatched junction bases: 8. The CDR3 region is CATSGAGLAGVTSYNEQFF. CDR3 nucleotide sequence: TGTGCCACCAGTGGCGCGGGACTAGCGGGAGTTACCTCCTACAATGAGCAGTTCTTC.

This chain joins TRBV6-5 and TRBJ2-1; the D gene is possibly TRBD2 (6 bases). Germline V gives CDR1 MNHEY, CDR2 SVGAGI. V lost 6 bases to trimming and J lost 7 bases, with 7 bases between them. The CDR3 totals 11 residues. The CDR3 protein is CASSRGNEQFF. DNA of the CDR3: TGTGCCAGCAGCCGGGGGAATGAGCAGTTCTTC.

The chain links TRBV20-1 to TRBJ2-1, with D possibly TRBD2 on 5 matching bases. V was shortened by 0 bases and J by 12 bases, with 9 bases between the two germline ends. This CDR3 has 11 amino acids. Germline-derived CDR1 and CDR2 are DFQATT and SNEGSKA (reference sequence). CDR3 bases: TGCAGTGCTAGAGATTTAGCGATGCAGTTCTTC. Translated, it gives CSARDLAMQFF.

This chain uses TRBV6-1 with TRBJ1-6, with D tentatively TRBD1 (6 bases). CDR3 length equals 15 residues. Deletions cut 1 base from V and 7 bases from J, with 11 bases between. Germline values: CDR1 MNHNS, CDR2 SASEGT. In DNA, the CDR3 is TGTGCCAGCAGTGAAGTGGGGGCTCGGAATTCACCCCTCCACTTT. It translates to CASSEVGARNSPLHF.

The chain combines TRBV19 with TRBJ1-1; TRBD1 might be the D (6 bases). The germline V gene has CDR1 LNHDA and CDR2 SQIVND (reference sequence). Trimming stripped 5 bases from V and 6 bases from J, with 16 bases between. The CDR3 contains 14 residues. The DNA of the CDR3 is TGTGCCAGTAGTGACCCGGGGGGGCGGCCTGAAGCTTTCTTT. Protein sequence: CASSDPGGRPEAFF.

The CDR3 reads CTFPWSEQFF. CDR3 coding DNA: TGCACCTTCCCCTGGAGTGAGCAGTTCTTC. The genes are TRBV1 and TRBJ2-1; no check of the table's D call, TRBD2, against the DNA was made. TRBV1 is designated a pseudogene. This CDR3 is 10 amino acids long.

This clone was seen only a few times. The rearrangement uses TRBV29-1 and TRBJ1-1; 9 bases are a match to TRBD1. The CDR3 runs 13 residues. Unmatched junction bases numbered 4, after V lost 3 bases and J lost 5 bases. Looked up from germline, CDR1 is SQVTM and CDR2 is ANQGSEA. The DNA of the CDR3 is TGCAGCGTTGAGGGACAGGGAGGGACTGAAGCTTTCTTT. Protein: CSVEGQGGTEAFF.

V and J are TRBV18 and TRBJ1-2; TRBD1 aligns across 8 bases. The CDR3 length is 17 residues. V was pared by 0 bases and J by 4 bases, with 10 bases of the junction left unmatched. CDR1 and CDR2 from the germline V gene are KGHSH and LQKENI. CDR3 loop: CASSPPYRTGSVYGYTF. DNA of the CDR3: TGTGCCAGCTCACCACCGTACCGGACAGGGAGTGTCTATGGCTACACCTTC.

The chain is built from TRBV5-6 and TRBJ1-4, with no clear D. V was trimmed by 1 base and J by 0 bases, leaving 13 bases between them. This CDR3 has 17 amino acids. Germline V gives CDR1 SGHDT, CDR2 YYEEEE. The CDR3 DNA sequence: TGTGCCAGCAGCTTGACCGCCACCCCTGCAACTAATGAAAAACTGTTTTTT. This gives the protein CASSLTATPATNEKLFF.

This sequence joins TRBV6-6 and TRBJ1-4; 11 positions agree with TRBD1. The CDR3 is 18 amino acids. Germline CDR1 and CDR2: MNHNY and SVGAGI (reference sequence). V lost 5 bases, J lost 2 bases, and 10 bases stayed unmatched. This chain's CDR3 is CASSPGGTGGSTNEKLFF. DNA for the CDR3: TGTGCCAGCAGTCCCGGGGGGACAGGGGGATCGACTAATGAAAAACTGTTTTTT.

J is TRBJ1-2 and V is TRBV5-6; 8 bases agree with TRBD1. The germline V gene has CDR1 SGHDT and CDR2 YYEEEE. This CDR3 spans 13 amino acids. V shed 4 bases and J 4 bases; nucleotides not matched to a gene: 3. The CDR3 DNA reads as TGTGCCAGCAGCCCTGGACAGGGCTATGGCTACACCTTC. This codes for CASSPGQGYGYTF.

This clone was seen a single time. V and J are TRBV11-2 and TRBJ2-7; 8 nucleotides line up with TRBD2. The CDR3 extends over 15 amino acids. With V trimmed by 0 bases and J by 2 bases, 3 bases remained unmatched. Per the germline V gene, CDR1 is SGHAT and CDR2 is FQNNGV. This CDR3 is CASSLESGSPYEQYF. DNA for the CDR3: TGTGCCAGCAGCTTAGAGAGCGGGAGTCCCTACGAGCAGTACTTC.

About this clone: A junction end diverges from the germline sequence, so it may reflect a read error. The chain has TRBV13 and TRBJ1-2, with 8 bases lining up with TRBD1. From germline, CDR1 is PRHDT and CDR2 FYEKMQ (reference sequence). This CDR3 is built from 15 residues. CDR3 sequence (DNA): TGTGCCGGCAGCTTTCGGACAGGGAGAAACTATGGCTACACCTTC. It yields the protein CAGSFRTGRNYGYTF.

V usage is TRBV5-4 and J usage is TRBJ2-1; weak D call: TRBD2 (5 bases). V shed 4 bases and J shed 4 bases, with 15 bases lying between them. The germline V gene encodes CDR1 SGHNT and CDR2 YYREEE (reference sequence). CDR3 length: 15 residues. CDR3 amino acids: CASSPGSGGYNEQFF. The DNA for the CDR3 is TGTGCCAGCAGCCCGGGTTCAGGAGGTTACAATGAGCAGTTCTTC. Using reference TRBV5-4 and TRBJ2-1 for the parts outside the CDR3, the full variable domain is ETGVTQSPTHLIKTRGQQVTLRCSSQSGHNTVSWYQQALGQGPQFIFQYYREEENGRGNFPPRFSGLQFPNYSSELNVNALELDDSALYLCASSPGSGGYNEQFFGPGTRLTVL.

The chain's CDR3 is CASSFHVTSGTPLYNEQFF. The CDR3 DNA follows: TGTGCCAGCAGCTTCCACGTGACTAGCGGAACTCCTTTATACAATGAGCAGTTCTTC. The J gene is TRBJ2-1, the V gene TRBV28; 9 positions agree with TRBD2. Germline assignment: CDR1 MDHEN and CDR2 SYDVKM. The CDR3 is 19 amino acids. Trimming cost V 6 bases and J 4 bases; bases outside gene matches: 19.